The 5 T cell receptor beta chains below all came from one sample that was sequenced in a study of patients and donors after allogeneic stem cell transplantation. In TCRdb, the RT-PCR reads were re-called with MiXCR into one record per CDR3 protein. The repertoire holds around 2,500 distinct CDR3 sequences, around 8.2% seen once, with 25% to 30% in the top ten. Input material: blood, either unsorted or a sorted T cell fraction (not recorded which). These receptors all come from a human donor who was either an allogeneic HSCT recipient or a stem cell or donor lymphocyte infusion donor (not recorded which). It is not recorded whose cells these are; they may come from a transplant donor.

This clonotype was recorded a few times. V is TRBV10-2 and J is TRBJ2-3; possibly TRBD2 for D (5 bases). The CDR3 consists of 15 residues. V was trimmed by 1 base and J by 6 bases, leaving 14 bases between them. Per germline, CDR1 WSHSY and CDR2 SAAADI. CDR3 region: CASSEWGLEADTQYF. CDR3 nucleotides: TGCGCCAGCAGTGAGTGGGGTCTGGAGGCCGATACGCAGTATTTT.

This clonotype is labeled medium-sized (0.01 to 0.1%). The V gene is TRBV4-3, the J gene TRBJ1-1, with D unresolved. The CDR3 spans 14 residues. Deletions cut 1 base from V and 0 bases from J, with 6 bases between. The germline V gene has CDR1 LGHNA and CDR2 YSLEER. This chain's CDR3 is CASSQGVLNTEAFF. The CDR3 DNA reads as TGCGCCAGCAGCCAAGGGGTCCTGAACACTGAAGCTTTCTTT.

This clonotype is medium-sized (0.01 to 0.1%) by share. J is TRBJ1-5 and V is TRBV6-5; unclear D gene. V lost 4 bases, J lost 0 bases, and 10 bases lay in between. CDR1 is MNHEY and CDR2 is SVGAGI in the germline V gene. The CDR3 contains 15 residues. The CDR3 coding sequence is TGTGCCAGCAGTTCTGGGGTATATAGCAATCAGCCCCAGCATTTT. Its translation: CASSSGVYSNQPQHF.

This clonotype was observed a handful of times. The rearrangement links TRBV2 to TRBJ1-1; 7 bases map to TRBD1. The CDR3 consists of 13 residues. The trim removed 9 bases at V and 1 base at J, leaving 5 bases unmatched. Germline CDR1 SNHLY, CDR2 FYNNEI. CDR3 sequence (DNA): TGTGCCAGTAGCCAGGGGGAGAACACTGAAGCTTTCTTT. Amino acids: CASSQGENTEAFF.

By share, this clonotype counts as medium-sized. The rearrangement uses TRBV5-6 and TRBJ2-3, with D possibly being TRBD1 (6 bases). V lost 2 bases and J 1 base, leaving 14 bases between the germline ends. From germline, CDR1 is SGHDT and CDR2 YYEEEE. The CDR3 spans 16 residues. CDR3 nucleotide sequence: TGTGCCAGCAGCTTCTCAGGGGCGTGGGGCACAGATACGCAGTATTTT. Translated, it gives CASSFSGAWGTDTQYF. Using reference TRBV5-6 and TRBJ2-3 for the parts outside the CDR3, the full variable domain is DAGVTQSPTHLIKTRGQQVTLRCSPKSGHDTVSWYQQALGQGPQFIFQYYEEEERQRGNFPDRFSGHQFPNYSSELNVNALLLGDSALYLCASSFSGAWGTDTQYFGPGTRLTVL.